This T cell receptor beta chain was sequenced in a study of shared clonotypes between healthy human individuals. Study-level background: The plates for each donor numbered three CD4 naive, three CD4 memory, two CD8 naive and one CD8 memory.

General observations from the study: Enrolling few donors narrowed the genetic and exposure-history diversity that was represented. The authors sampled blood alone, and tissue repertoires likely differ.

For this clone: Its antigen is not known.

V lost 3 bases to trimming and J lost 0 bases; unmatched junction nucleotides: 4. CDR1 and CDR2 (germline): SGHNT, YYREEE (reference sequence). This CDR3 comprises 15 residues. Genomic DNA belonging to each subset was distributed in equal measure over several immunoSEQ plates. Assay used: immunoSEQ multiplex PCR; TCRdb lists only in-frame clones, some missing. The sample records more than 550,000 clones, less than 95% being singletons. This chain joins TRBV5-4 and TRBJ2-7; 9 bases are a match to TRBD2. This TCR was sampled from a man in his late teens or twenties in good health. Some clones in this sample may be carry-over from other donors' samples. Sequenced: memory CD8+ T cells from PBMCs. Subset given: CD45RO+ cells pooled with CCR7-negative TemRA cells. The CDR3 DNA sequence: TGTGCCAGCAGCTGGAAGCGGGAGGCCTCCTACGAGCAGTACTTC. Translated: CASSWKREASYEQYF.